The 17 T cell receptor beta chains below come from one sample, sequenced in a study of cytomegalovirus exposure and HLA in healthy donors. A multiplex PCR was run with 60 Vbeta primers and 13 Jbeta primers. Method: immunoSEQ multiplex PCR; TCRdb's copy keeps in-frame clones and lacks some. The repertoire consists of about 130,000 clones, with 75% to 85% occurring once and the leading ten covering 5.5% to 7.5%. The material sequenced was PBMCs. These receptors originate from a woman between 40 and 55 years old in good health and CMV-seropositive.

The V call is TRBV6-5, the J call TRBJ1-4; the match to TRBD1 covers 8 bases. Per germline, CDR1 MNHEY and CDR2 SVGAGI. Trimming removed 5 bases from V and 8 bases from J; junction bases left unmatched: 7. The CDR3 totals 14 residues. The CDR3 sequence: CASSPRGPGEKLFF. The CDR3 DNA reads TGTGCCAGCAGTCCCAGGGGGCCAGGAGAAAAACTGTTTTTT.

The CDR3 DNA reads as TGTGCCAGCAGTTTATGGGACAGGGTAAAGGCGGAAAAACTGTTTTTT. Protein sequence: CASSLWDRVKAEKLFF. The rearrangement uses TRBV27 and TRBJ1-4; the match to TRBD1 covers 9 bases. The ends lost 1 base at V and 8 bases at J; junction bases unmatched: 8. Per the germline V gene, CDR1 is MNHEY and CDR2 is SMNVEV (reference sequence). This CDR3 has 16 residues.

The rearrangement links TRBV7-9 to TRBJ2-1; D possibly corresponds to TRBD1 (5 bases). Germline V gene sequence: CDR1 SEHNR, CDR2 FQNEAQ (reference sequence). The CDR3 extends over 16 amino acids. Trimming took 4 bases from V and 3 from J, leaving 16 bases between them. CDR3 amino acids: CASSSLTEIFYNEQFF. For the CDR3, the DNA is TGTGCCAGCAGCTCCCTGACAGAGATATTCTACAATGAGCAGTTCTTC.

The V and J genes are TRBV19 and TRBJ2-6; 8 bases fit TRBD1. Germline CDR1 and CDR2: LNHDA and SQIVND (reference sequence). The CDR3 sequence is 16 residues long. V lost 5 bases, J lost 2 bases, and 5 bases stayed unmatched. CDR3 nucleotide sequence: TGTGCCAGTAGTGTTCCAGGGGGCGCTGGGGCCAACGTCCTGACTTTC. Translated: CASSVPGGAGANVLTF.

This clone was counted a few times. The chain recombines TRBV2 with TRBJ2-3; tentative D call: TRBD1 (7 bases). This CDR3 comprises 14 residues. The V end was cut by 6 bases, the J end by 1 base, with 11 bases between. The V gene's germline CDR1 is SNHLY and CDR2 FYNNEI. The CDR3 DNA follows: TGTGCCAGCAGCAGGAGGGGGCGCACAGATACGCAGTATTTT. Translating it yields CASSRRGRTDTQYF.

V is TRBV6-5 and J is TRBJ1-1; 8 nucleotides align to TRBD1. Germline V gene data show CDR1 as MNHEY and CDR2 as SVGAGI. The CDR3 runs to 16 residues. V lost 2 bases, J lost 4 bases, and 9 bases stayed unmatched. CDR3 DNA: TGTGCCAGCAGTTACGGAAACAGGGGGTCGGGCACTGAAGCTTTCTTT. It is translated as CASSYGNRGSGTEAFF.

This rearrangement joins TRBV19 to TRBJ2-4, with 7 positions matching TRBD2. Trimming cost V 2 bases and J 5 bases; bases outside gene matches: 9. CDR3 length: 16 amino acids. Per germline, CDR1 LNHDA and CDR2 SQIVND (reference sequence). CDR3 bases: TGTGCCAGTAGTATATCGGGGGGAGGGGCCGAAAACATTCAGTACTTC. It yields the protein CASSISGGGAENIQYF.

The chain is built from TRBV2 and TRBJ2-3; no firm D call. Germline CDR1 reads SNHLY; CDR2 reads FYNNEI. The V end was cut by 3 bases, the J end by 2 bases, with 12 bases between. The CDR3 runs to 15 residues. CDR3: CASSDMTPPTDTQYF. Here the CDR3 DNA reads TGTGCCAGCAGTGATATGACTCCACCCACAGATACGCAGTATTTT.

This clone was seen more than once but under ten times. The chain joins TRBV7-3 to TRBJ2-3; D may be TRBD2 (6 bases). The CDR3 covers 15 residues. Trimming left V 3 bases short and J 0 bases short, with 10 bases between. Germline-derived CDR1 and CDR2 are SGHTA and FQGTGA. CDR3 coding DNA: TGTGCCAGCAGCTTGAGACTAGGGAGCACAGATACGCAGTATTTT. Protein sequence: CASSLRLGSTDTQYF. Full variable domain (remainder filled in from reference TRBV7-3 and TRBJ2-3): GAGVSQTPSNKVTEKGKYVELRCDPISGHTALYWYRQSLGQGPEFLIYFQGTGAADDSGLPNDRFFAVRPEGSVSTLKIQRTERGDSAVYLCASSLRLGSTDTQYFGPGTRLTVL.

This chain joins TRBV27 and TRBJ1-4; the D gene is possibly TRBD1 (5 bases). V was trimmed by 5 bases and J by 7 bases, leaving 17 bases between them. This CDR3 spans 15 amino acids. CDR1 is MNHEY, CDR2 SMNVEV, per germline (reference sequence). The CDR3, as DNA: TGTGCCAGCAGTCCGGGACTCCCGGTGGGTGAAAAACTGTTTTTT. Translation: CASSPGLPVGEKLFF.

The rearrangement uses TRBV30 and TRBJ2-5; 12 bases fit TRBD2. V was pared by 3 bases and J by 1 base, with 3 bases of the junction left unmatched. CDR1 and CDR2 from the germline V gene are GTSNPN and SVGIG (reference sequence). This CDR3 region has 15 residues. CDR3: CAWRQTSGGQETQYF. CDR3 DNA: TGTGCCTGGAGGCAGACTAGCGGGGGCCAAGAGACCCAGTACTTC. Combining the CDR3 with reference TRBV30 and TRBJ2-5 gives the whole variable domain SQTIHQWPATLVQPVGSPLSLECTVEGTSNPNLYWYRQAAGRGLQLLFYSVGIGQISSEVPQNLSASRPQDRQFILSSKKLLLSDSGFYLCAWRQTSGGQETQYFGPGTRLLVL.

The CDR3 DNA follows: TGTGCCAGCAGAGGTGGGGGGGAGACCCAGTACTTC. Translated, it gives CASRGGGETQYF. V is TRBV9 and J is TRBJ2-5; tentative D call: TRBD2 (6 bases). Germline CDR1 SGDLS, CDR2 YYNGEE. The CDR3 runs to 12 residues. Trimming removed 5 bases at V and 5 bases at J, with 10 bases between.

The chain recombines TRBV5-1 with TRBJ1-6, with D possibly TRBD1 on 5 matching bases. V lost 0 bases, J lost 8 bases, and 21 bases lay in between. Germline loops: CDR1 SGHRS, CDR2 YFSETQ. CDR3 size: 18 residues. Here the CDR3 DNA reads TGCGCCAGCAGCTTGGGATCTTTGGTGGGGCCGTGGGATTCACCCCTCCACTTT. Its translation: CASSLGSLVGPWDSPLHF.

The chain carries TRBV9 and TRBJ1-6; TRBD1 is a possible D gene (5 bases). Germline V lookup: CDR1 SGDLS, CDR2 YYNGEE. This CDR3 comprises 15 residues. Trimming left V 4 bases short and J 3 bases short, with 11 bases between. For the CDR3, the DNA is TGTGCCAGCAGCAGTGGACACGTCTATAATTCACCCCTCCACTTT. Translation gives CASSSGHVYNSPLHF.

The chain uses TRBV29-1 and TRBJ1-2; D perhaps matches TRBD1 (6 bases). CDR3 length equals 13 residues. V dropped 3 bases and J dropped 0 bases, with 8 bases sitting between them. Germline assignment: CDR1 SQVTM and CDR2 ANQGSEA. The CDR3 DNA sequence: TGCAGCGTTGACGCAGGGGCTAACTATGGCTACACCTTC. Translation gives CSVDAGANYGYTF. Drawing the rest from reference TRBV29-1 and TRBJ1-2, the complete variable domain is SAVISQKPSRDICQRGTSLTIQCQVDSQVTMMFWYRQQPGQSLTLIATANQGSEATYESGFVIDKFPISRPNLTFSTLTVSNMSPEDSSIYLCSVDAGANYGYTFGSGTRLTVV.

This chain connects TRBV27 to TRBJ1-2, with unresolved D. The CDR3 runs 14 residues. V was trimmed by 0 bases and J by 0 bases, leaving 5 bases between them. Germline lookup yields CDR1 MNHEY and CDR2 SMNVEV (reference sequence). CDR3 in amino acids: CASSLSRTNYGYTF. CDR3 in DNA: TGTGCCAGCAGTTTATCGAGGACTAACTATGGCTACACCTTC.

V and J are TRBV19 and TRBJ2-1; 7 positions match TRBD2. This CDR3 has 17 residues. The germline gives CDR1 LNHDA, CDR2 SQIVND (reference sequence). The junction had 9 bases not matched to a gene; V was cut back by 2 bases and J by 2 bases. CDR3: CASSIIGRDYPYNEQFF. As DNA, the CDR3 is TGTGCCAGTAGTATAATTGGGCGGGACTACCCCTACAATGAGCAGTTCTTC.